The clone carrying this TCR beta chain appeared many times. Its target is not known. The record originates from a study of T cells after yellow fever vaccination. Notes on the study in general: High-abundance clonotypes from the bulk population could contaminate FACS-sorted repertoires. Subsequent booster samples again held most clones from primary vaccination (around 96% CD4, about 90% CD8). Few clonotypes appeared in both CD4 and CD8 compartments.

UMIs and a universal primer site were added when TCR cDNA was made by 5'RACE template switching. MiXCR, applied by TCRdb to the 5' RACE reads, yields one record per CDR3 protein. The sample yields about 110,000 distinct CDR3 sequences, approximately 8.4% seen once. J gave up 5 bases and V 10 bases, and 13 bases lay outside the gene matches. The germline V gene encodes CDR1 ENHRY and CDR2 SYGVKD. The length of the CDR3 is 14 residues. The source of this sequence is a man under 40 who received the YFV17D yellow fever vaccine. The starting material was CD8+ T cells sorted from PBMCs, obtained 45 days after the yellow fever booster vaccination. The chain combines TRBV10-3 with TRBJ2-7; 8 bases are a match to TRBD1. CDR3: CATRGGQGGHEQYF. As DNA, the CDR3 is TGTGCCACTAGAGGTGGACAGGGCGGTCACGAGCAGTACTTC.